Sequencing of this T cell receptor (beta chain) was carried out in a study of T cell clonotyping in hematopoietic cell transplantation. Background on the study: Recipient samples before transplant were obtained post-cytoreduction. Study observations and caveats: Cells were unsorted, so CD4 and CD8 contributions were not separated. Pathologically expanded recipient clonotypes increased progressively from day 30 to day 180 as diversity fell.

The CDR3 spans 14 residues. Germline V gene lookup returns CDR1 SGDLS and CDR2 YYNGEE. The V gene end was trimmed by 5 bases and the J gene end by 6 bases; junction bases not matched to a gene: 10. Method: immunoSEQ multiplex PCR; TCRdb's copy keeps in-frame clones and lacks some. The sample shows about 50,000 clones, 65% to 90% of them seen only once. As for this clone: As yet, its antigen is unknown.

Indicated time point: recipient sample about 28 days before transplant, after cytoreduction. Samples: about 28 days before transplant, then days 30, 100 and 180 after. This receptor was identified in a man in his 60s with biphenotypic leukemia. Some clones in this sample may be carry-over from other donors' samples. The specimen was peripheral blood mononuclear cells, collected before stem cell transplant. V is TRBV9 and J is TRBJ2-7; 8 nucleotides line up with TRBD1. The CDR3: CASRATGEGCEQYF. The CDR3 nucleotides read TGTGCCAGCAGAGCGACAGGGGAAGGATGCGAGCAGTACTTC.